In its sample, the clone carrying this T cell receptor (beta chain) was seen once. These data belong to a study of shared clonotypes between healthy human individuals. The CDR3 has 15 residues. The germline V gene encodes CDR1 SGHAT and CDR2 FQNNGV. V lost 5 bases and J lost 11, with 24 bases in between. Per sorted-subset replicate PCR, input was approximately 0.2 ug DNA, representing around 30,000 T cell genomes. Libraries were prepared by immunoSEQ multiplex PCR; TCRdb keeps only in-frame clonotypes and omits some of them. This sample has about 1.5 million clones; 95% to 99% occur once, and the top ten carry approximately 0.45%.

Sequenced input: naive CD4+ T cells sorted from blood. Subset denoted: CD45RA+ positively selected. The V call is TRBV11-2, the J call TRBJ2-5; perhaps D is TRBD1 or TRBD2 (7 bases each). This TCR came from a man aged 30-40 years in good health. DNA of the CDR3: TGTGCCAGCAGCCCCAGGTGGGAGGGGACAGAGAGGCAGTACTTC. Protein: CASSPRWEGTERQYF.